The rows below give T cell receptor beta chains drawn from one sample of a study of OX40 agonist ivuxolimab in advanced cancers. Using immunoSEQ multiplex PCR, the repertoire was profiled, and TCRdb retains in-frame clones only, with some absent. Altogether 95,000 or so clones are present, around 85% being singletons, with the ten largest covering 3% to 4%. Sequenced material: CD4+ or CD8+ T cells sorted from blood, taken in a trial of the OX40 agonist ivuxolimab. All receptors derive from an adult with an advanced solid tumor such as melanoma, head and neck, liver or kidney cancer. Each CDR3 is given with its conserved first and last residue. The D gene is left open where the match is weak. Clone size is given for some rows only: seen once, a few or many times, or a class if the clone is expanded.

clone_size,d_call,v_call,j_call,cdr3_aa,cdr3_nt
-,TRBD1,TRBV28,TRBJ2-1,CASSSPGQVGSYNEQFF,TGTGCCAGCAGTTCCCCAGGACAGGTGGGCTCCTACAATGAGCAGTTCTTC
-,TRBD1,TRBV5-1,TRBJ2-7,CASRTLNNWGTATYEQYF,TGCGCCAGCAGAACGCTAAATAACTGGGGGACAGCCACGTACGAGCAGTACTTC
-,-,TRBV10-3,TRBJ2-3,CAISESEADTQYF,TGTGCCATCAGTGAGTCGGAAGCAGATACGCAGTATTTT
-,TRBD2,TRBV6-1,TRBJ2-7,CASKAGGSLEQYF,TGTGCCAGCAAGGCGGGAGGCTCGCTTGAGCAGTACTTC
few,-,TRBV6-5,TRBJ2-7,CASSRQGSYEQYF,TGTGCCAGCAGCCGCCAGGGCTCCTACGAGCAGTACTTC
-,TRBD1,TRBV30,TRBJ1-3,CAWGRGRSGNTIYF,TGTGCCTGGGGGAGGGGGCGCTCTGGAAACACCATATATTTT
once,-,TRBV4-1,TRBJ1-6,CASSQDLPPGALHF,TGCGCCAGCAGCCAAGATCTACCGCCGGGAGCCCTCCACTTT
once,TRBD2,TRBV5-6,TRBJ2-7,CASSLAGETYEQYF,TGTGCCAGCAGCTTAGCGGGAGAGACCTACGAGCAGTACTTC
-,-,TRBV6-1,TRBJ1-5,CASTQTNQPQHF,TGTGCCAGCACCCAGACTAATCAGCCCCAGCATTTT
-,-,TRBV5-4,TRBJ1-3,CASSLGTSRGPGNTIYF,TGTGCCAGCAGCTTGGGGACTTCCAGGGGACCCGGAAACACCATATATTTT
-,TRBD2,TRBV13,TRBJ2-5,CASSTPGLAVGTQYF,TGTGCCAGCAGCACCCCGGGACTAGCTGTAGGGACCCAGTACTTC
-,-,TRBV5-4,TRBJ1-2,CASSPPEVLYGYTF,TGTGCCAGCAGCCCGCCTGAGGTGCTCTATGGCTACACCTTC
-,TRBD2,TRBV7-8,TRBJ2-3,CASREKLAGASPRYF,TGTGCCAGCAGGGAAAAACTAGCGGGGGCCTCCCCCCGGTATTTT
once,-,TRBV2,TRBJ1-5,CASSETPGLSQHF,TGTGCCAGCAGTGAAACGCCTGGATTGTCCCAGCATTTT
few,-,TRBV7-9,TRBJ2-7,CASSLWDAATYEQYF,TGTGCCAGCAGCTTATGGGACGCGGCAACGTACGAGCAGTACTTC
-,TRBD1,TRBV28,TRBJ2-7,CASSPPGQGRYEQYF,TGTGCCAGCAGCCCCCCGGGACAGGGGCGTTACGAGCAGTACTTC
-,-,TRBV25-1,TRBJ1-1,CASSESWGNTEAFF,TGTGCCAGCAGTGAAAGTTGGGGTAACACTGAAGCTTTCTTT
-,TRBD2,TRBV19,TRBJ2-5,CASSTTSGDQETQYF,TGTGCCAGTAGTACTACTAGCGGAGACCAAGAGACCCAGTACTTC
-,-,TRBV9,TRBJ2-3,CASSVEGDTQYF,TGTGCCAGCAGCGTAGAGGGAGATACGCAGTATTTT
-,-,TRBV7-8,TRBJ2-7,CASSASPDYEQYF,TGTGCCAGCAGCGCCAGCCCGGACTACGAGCAGTACTTC
-,-,TRBV20-1,TRBJ2-3,CSVTLDTQYF,TGCAGTGTTACTCTGGATACGCAGTATTTT
few,-,TRBV7-7,TRBJ2-3,CASSPRGRADTQYF,TGTGCTAGCAGCCCGCGGGGGCGGGCAGATACGCAGTATTTT
-,TRBD2,TRBV4-1,TRBJ2-7,CASSQVLSGGHYEQYF,TGCGCCAGCAGCCAAGTTTTGAGCGGGGGCCACTACGAGCAGTACTTC
-,-,TRBV18,TRBJ2-7,CASSPGPFGSYEQYF,TGTGCCAGCTCACCCGGGCCGTTCGGGTCCTACGAGCAGTACTTC
-,-,TRBV9,TRBJ2-3,CASSLSGTDTQYF,TGTGCCAGCAGCCTAAGCGGCACAGATACGCAGTATTTT
-,-,TRBV5-5,TRBJ2-1,CASIQDSAYYNEQFF,TGTGCCAGCATCCAAGACAGCGCCTACTACAATGAGCAGTTCTTC
-,-,TRBV7-2,TRBJ2-7,CASSRAAVARYEQYF,TGTGCCAGCAGCCGGGCGGCGGTGGCGCGGTACGAGCAGTACTTC
-,-,TRBV14,TRBJ2-3,CASSQLSTDTQYF,TGTGCCAGCAGCCAACTGAGCACAGATACGCAGTATTTT
-,-,TRBV19,TRBJ2-3,CASSIWGDTDTQYF,TGTGCCAGTAGTATATGGGGAGACACAGATACGCAGTATTTT
-,-,TRBV7-2,TRBJ1-1,CASSLVGGVNTEAFF,TGTGCCAGCAGCTTAGTTGGAGGAGTGAACACTGAAGCTTTCTTT
-,-,TRBV7-2,TRBJ2-1,CASSQIWGAYNEQFF,TGTGCCAGCAGCCAAATTTGGGGGGCTTACAATGAGCAGTTCTTC
-,TRBD2,TRBV6-1,TRBJ2-4,CASTTREGWNIQYF,TGTGCCAGCACCACTAGGGAGGGTTGGAACATTCAGTACTTC
-,-,TRBV28,TRBJ2-7,CASSSSPWRGHSYEQYF,TGTGCCAGCAGTTCCTCCCCGTGGAGGGGTCACTCCTACGAGCAGTACTTC
few,-,TRBV6-6,TRBJ2-5,CAASGDLETQYF,TGTGCCGCATCGGGGGATTTGGAGACCCAGTACTTC
-,TRBD2,TRBV29-1,TRBJ2-3,CSVDPQRGYTQYF,TGCAGCGTTGATCCCCAGCGGGGGTATACGCAGTATTTT
-,-,TRBV6-6,TRBJ1-5,CASSRRDSNQPQHF,TGTGCCAGCAGTCGACGGGACTCCAATCAGCCCCAGCATTTT
-,-,TRBV11-2,TRBJ2-5,CASSSDFGRRETQYF,TGTGCCAGCAGCTCTGATTTTGGACGGAGGGAGACCCAGTACTTC
-,-,TRBV5-1,TRBJ2-1,CASSLAALTNEQFF,TGCGCCAGCAGCTTGGCGGCGCTTACAAATGAGCAGTTCTTC
few,-,TRBV4-1,TRBJ1-4,CASSHPQAFNEKLFF,TGCGCCAGCAGCCACCCACAGGCTTTTAATGAAAAACTGTTTTTT
-,-,TRBV5-2,TRBJ1-2,CASYSIRKGYTF,TGCGCCAGCTACTCTATTAGAAAGGGCTACACCTTC
-,-,TRBV4-1,TRBJ2-7,CASSQETGLAPYEQYF,TGCGCCAGCAGCCAAGAAACGGGTTTGGCACCCTACGAGCAGTACTTC
few,-,TRBV28,TRBJ2-7,CASSPLGQGSEQYF,TGTGCCAGCAGCCCCCTTGGTCAGGGGAGCGAGCAGTACTTC
-,TRBD2,TRBV6-5,TRBJ2-7,CASSYSSGSYEQYF,TGTGCCAGCAGTTACTCTAGCGGGAGTTACGAGCAGTACTTC
-,TRBD1,TRBV7-9,TRBJ1-1,CASSPRGYTEAFF,TGTGCCAGCAGCCCCAGGGGGTACACTGAAGCTTTCTTT
once,TRBD1,TRBV27,TRBJ2-1,CASSPGTATPSGNEQFF,TGTGCCAGCAGTCCCGGGACAGCAACTCCAAGTGGGAATGAGCAGTTCTTC
-,TRBD1,TRBV28,TRBJ2-7,CASTLGLTGNSYEQYF,TGTGCCAGCACCCTAGGCCTGACAGGGAACTCCTACGAGCAGTACTTC
few,-,TRBV4-1,TRBJ1-1,CASSQQSFNTEAFF,TGCGCCAGCAGCCAACAGTCCTTTAACACTGAAGCTTTCTTT
-,TRBD2,TRBV4-2,TRBJ2-1,CASSQVEAGGLNEQFF,TGTGCCAGCAGCCAAGTGGAGGCGGGAGGACTCAATGAGCAGTTCTTC
-,TRBD2,TRBV5-1,TRBJ2-7,CASSLTAGPYEQYF,TGCGCCAGCAGCTTGACAGCGGGGCCCTACGAGCAGTACTTC
few,-,TRBV7-8,TRBJ1-5,CASSLDGGGQPQHF,TGTGCCAGCAGCTTAGACGGGGGAGGCCAGCCCCAGCATTTT
few,TRBD1,TRBV19,TRBJ1-5,CASRTGPQPQHF,TGTGCCAGCCGGACAGGGCCTCAGCCCCAGCATTTT
-,-,TRBV29-1,TRBJ1-3,CSVEGEGPGNTIYF,TGCAGCGTTGAAGGTGAAGGTCCTGGAAACACCATATATTTT
-,-,TRBV11-2,TRBJ2-1,CASSAAKVGDNEQFF,TGTGCCAGCTCAGCAGCAAAGGTGGGGGACAATGAGCAGTTCTTC
-,-,TRBV2,TRBJ1-3,CASSEGLRSGNTIYF,TGTGCCAGCAGTGAAGGGCTTCGCTCTGGAAACACCATATATTTT
-,-,TRBV5-1,TRBJ1-2,CASSLAPDNYGYTF,TGCGCCAGCAGCTTGGCACCAGATAACTATGGCTACACCTTC